This T cell receptor beta chain was documented in a study of tumor-infiltrating lymphocytes in primary liver carcinoma. The overall study: Resection treated the patients' primary liver carcinoma. These were node-negative, non-metastatic T1-T3 tumors of about 4 to 11 cm.

Germline DNA was also extracted, with blood RNA taken from unsorted whole blood. Researchers reported drawing approximately 4 milliliters of peripheral blood before surgery. Germline CDR1 reads SGHAT; CDR2 reads FQNNGV. The V gene lost 1 base and the J gene lost 2 bases, with 10 bases spanning the gap. The CDR3 consists of 15 residues. Researchers generated TCR beta cDNA from roughly 520 ng of total RNA, relying on a constant-region primer. Sequencing libraries for TCR beta derived from three nested multiplex PCR rounds that used slightly modified ARM-PCR. The first two PCR rounds used TRBV1-TRBV30 forward primers with a C-beta reverse primer, about 10 cycles each. One entry per CDR3 protein results from TCRdb running MiXCR on the multiplex PCR reads. The sample lists about 300,000 distinct CDR3 sequences, approximately 60% occurring once. A word on this clonotype: Its antigen is currently unknown.

Study conclusions and caveats: Significantly greater top-250-clone fractions characterized tumors relative to blood (p = 0.039).

The material sequenced was peripheral blood. This chain links TRBV11-2 with TRBJ2-3; tentatively, D is TRBD1 (5 bases). The receptor comes from a man aged 40-49 years with primary liver carcinoma and hepatitis B virus infection. The CDR3 protein is CASSLVRVPTDTQYF. The CDR3 DNA sequence: TGTGCCAGCAGCTTAGTCAGGGTACCCACAGATACGCAGTATTTT.